Shown below are 18 T cell receptor beta chains from a single sample sequenced in a study of cytomegalovirus exposure and HLA in healthy donors. 13 Jbeta primers and 60 Vbeta primers were used for the PCR. Produced via immunoSEQ multiplex PCR; TCRdb's table is partial and in-frame only. This table holds about 210,000 clones, 75% to 80% found once. The sequenced sample consisted of PBMCs. These receptors were obtained from a woman aged 25 to 39 in good health and CMV-seropositive.

The CDR3 nucleotides read TGTGCCAGCAGCTTCAGGAACACTGAAGCTTTCTTT. Residues: CASSFRNTEAFF. V is TRBV7-2 and J is TRBJ1-1; no reliable D call. CDR3 length: 12 residues. Trimming took 3 bases from V and 1 from J, leaving 3 bases between them. CDR1 SGHTA and CDR2 FQGNSA come from the germline V gene.

This clone was detected a few times. V is TRBV6-6 and J is TRBJ2-1; TRBD1 matches 10 bases. This CDR3 is 14 amino acids long. Trimming removed 5 bases from V and 7 bases from J; junction bases left unmatched: 5. The germline V gene encodes CDR1 MNHNY and CDR2 SVGAGI (reference sequence). Written as DNA, the CDR3 is TGTGCCAGCAGTACCCCGGGACAGGGGAATGAGCAGTTCTTC. It yields the protein CASSTPGQGNEQFF.

This clone was recorded a few times. The V and J genes are TRBV19 and TRBJ2-3, with TRBD1 matching over 7 bases. The J segment lost 0 bases and the V segment lost 3 bases, leaving 3 bases of the junction unmatched. This CDR3 spans 15 amino acids. Germline-derived CDR1 and CDR2 are LNHDA and SQIVND (reference sequence). The CDR3: CASSIGTASTDTQYF. The CDR3 DNA is TGTGCCAGTAGTATCGGGACAGCCAGCACAGATACGCAGTATTTT. Together with reference TRBV19 and TRBJ2-3, the CDR3 gives the full variable domain: DGGITQSPKYLFRKEGQNVTLSCEQNLNHDAMYWYRQDPGQGLRLIYYSQIVNDFQKGDIAEGYSVSREKKESFPLTVTSAQKNPTAFYLCASSIGTASTDTQYFGPGTRLTVL.

CDR3 amino acids: CASSAATSDGYTF. DNA for the CDR3: TGTGCCAGCAGCGCCGCGACTAGCGATGGCTACACCTTC. This rearrangement joins TRBV9 to TRBJ1-2; no reliable D call. V shed 3 bases and J shed 6 bases, with 12 bases lying between them. Looked up from germline, CDR1 is SGDLS and CDR2 is YYNGEE. CDR3 length: 13 residues.

This chain joins TRBV6-5 and TRBJ2-2; D is possibly TRBD2 (5 bases). Germline-derived CDR1 and CDR2 are MNHEY and SVGAGI. V lost 4 bases and J lost 1, with 7 bases in between. The CDR3 totals 14 residues. CDR3 DNA sequence: TGTGCCAGCAGTTTGGGAGAGAACACCGGGGAGCTGTTTTTT. This translates into CASSLGENTGELFF.

The rearrangement joins TRBV7-2 to TRBJ2-7, with 11 positions matching TRBD2. This CDR3 comprises 18 residues. V trimming: 2 bases; J trimming: 0 bases; junction bases outside the gene matches: 9. Germline CDR1 is SGHTA and CDR2 is FQGNSA. CDR3 region: CASSLSMGLADRSYEQYF. The CDR3 DNA reads as TGTGCCAGCAGCTTATCAATGGGACTAGCGGATCGCTCCTACGAGCAGTACTTC. Full variable domain (rest looked up from reference TRBV7-2 and TRBJ2-7): GAGVSQSPSNKVTEKGKDVELRCDPISGHTALYWYRQSLGQGLEFLIYFQGNSAPDKSGLPSDRFSAERTGGSVSTLTIQRTQQEDSAVYLCASSLSMGLADRSYEQYFGPGTRLTVT.

The chain combines TRBV14 with TRBJ2-1, with 10 bases identical to TRBD2. V was clipped by 5 bases and J by 4 bases; unmatched bases: 8. Germline CDR1 reads SGHDN; CDR2 reads FVKESK. The CDR3 sequence is 16 residues long. DNA of the CDR3: TGTGCCAGCAGCGAGCCGGGACTAGCGATTTACAATGAGCAGTTCTTC. Translating gives CASSEPGLAIYNEQFF.

The V call is TRBV12-5, the J call TRBJ2-3; 9 nucleotides align to TRBD2. Germline CDR1 LGHNT, CDR2 FRNRAP. The V and J ends lost 6 bases and 4 bases, in that order; junction bases with no gene match: 20. This CDR3 has 19 residues. As DNA, the CDR3 is TGTGCTAGTGGGATTCGGACGGGGCAGTTAGCGGGAGCATCAGATACGCAGTATTTT. It is translated as CASGIRTGQLAGASDTQYF.

V usage is TRBV5-1 and J usage is TRBJ1-6; no definite D call. This CDR3 region has 13 residues. With 0 bases removed from V and 13 bases from J, the gap between germline ends came to 11 bases. From germline, CDR1 is SGHRS and CDR2 YFSETQ. This chain's CDR3 is CASSLEGSGPLHF. CDR3 DNA sequence: TGCGCCAGCAGCTTGGAAGGCTCCGGGCCCCTCCACTTT.

The chain employs TRBV6-5 and TRBJ2-1, with 7 bases that match TRBD2. Per the germline V gene, CDR1 is MNHEY and CDR2 is SVGAGI. V was pared by 4 bases and J by 0 bases, with 6 bases of the junction left unmatched. This CDR3 is 16 amino acids long. This CDR3 reads CASSWFGGSSYNEQFF. The CDR3 DNA reads as TGTGCCAGCAGTTGGTTCGGGGGGAGCTCCTACAATGAGCAGTTCTTC.

CDR3 loop: CASSPAAGGGPGNEQFF. The CDR3 DNA reads as TGCGCCAGCAGTCCTGCAGCCGGGGGGGGCCCGGGCAATGAGCAGTTCTTC. The chain joins TRBV5-1 to TRBJ2-1; 8 bases are shared with TRBD2. There are 17 residues in the CDR3. CDR1 SGHRS and CDR2 YFSETQ come from the germline V gene. V shed 5 bases and J 6 bases; nucleotides not matched to a gene: 16.

The chain carries TRBV5-1 and TRBJ1-1; TRBD1 matches at 8 bases. The CDR3 is 15 residues long. Germline V CDR1 and CDR2: SGHRS, YFSETQ. With V trimmed by 4 bases and J by 5 bases, 10 bases remained unmatched. For the CDR3, the DNA is TGCGCCAGCAGCCTGGTTTCAGGGGGCAAGACTGAAGCTTTCTTT. The encoded protein is CASSLVSGGKTEAFF.

V usage is TRBV6-1 and J usage is TRBJ1-5; no clear D gene. The germline V and J ends were trimmed by 3 bases and 11 bases, with 11 bases remaining between them. Germline V gene lookup returns CDR1 MNHNS and CDR2 SASEGT. The CDR3 extends over 12 amino acids. The CDR3 sequence: CASSDYPASQHF. In nucleotides, the CDR3 is TGTGCCAGCAGTGACTACCCCGCATCCCAGCATTTT.

The chain recombines TRBV7-6 with TRBJ2-5; maybe TRBD2 (7 bases). This CDR3 spans 14 amino acids. Germline loops: CDR1 SGHVS, CDR2 FNYEAQ. The V end lost 6 bases, the J end lost 6 bases, and 17 bases lay between the germline ends. Here the CDR3 reads CASRELGGPKTQYF. CDR3 bases: TGTGCCAGCAGGGAACTGGGGGGGCCGAAGACCCAGTACTTC.

This chain uses TRBV7-2 with TRBJ2-1; TRBD1 matches at 7 bases. Germline CDR1 SGHTA, CDR2 FQGNSA. J gave up 2 bases and V 6 bases, and 10 bases lay outside the gene matches. The CDR3 is made up of 16 amino acids. CDR3 loop: CASRPPRQGPYNEQFF. The CDR3 DNA reads as TGTGCCAGCAGACCCCCCCGACAGGGACCCTACAATGAGCAGTTCTTC.

CDR3 amino acids: CASSIGQRPPDDEQFF. Here the CDR3 DNA reads TGTGCCAGTAGTATTGGGCAACGCCCACCTGACGATGAGCAGTTCTTC. This rearrangement joins TRBV19 to TRBJ2-1; no reliable D call. CDR1 LNHDA and CDR2 SQIVND come from the germline V gene (reference sequence). Trimming pared 3 bases from V and 8 bases from J, leaving 20 bases between. The CDR3 has 16 amino acids.

J is TRBJ2-1 and V is TRBV30; 9 bases fit TRBD1. The CDR3 is made up of 14 amino acids. Losses at the gene ends were 1 base for V and 8 bases for J; bases not matched to a gene: 6. Germline values: CDR1 GTSNPN, CDR2 SVGIG (reference sequence). The CDR3 DNA reads TGTGCCTGGAGTGCCGGCACAGGGGGCGATGAGCAGTTCTTC. Translating gives CAWSAGTGGDEQFF. The variable domain in full, with the rest retrieved from reference TRBV30 and TRBJ2-1, is SQTIHQWPATLVQPVGSPLSLECTVEGTSNPNLYWYRQAAGRGLQLLFYSVGIGQISSEVPQNLSASRPQDRQFILSSKKLLLSDSGFYLCAWSAGTGGDEQFFGPGTRLTVL.

The chain combines TRBV2 with TRBJ1-1; D call uncertain. V lost 6 bases to trimming and J lost 0 bases, with 8 bases between them. The CDR3 length is 13 residues. From germline, CDR1 is SNHLY and CDR2 FYNNEI. The DNA of the CDR3 is TGTGCCAGCAGGGAGCTAATGAACACTGAAGCTTTCTTT. Its protein is CASRELMNTEAFF.